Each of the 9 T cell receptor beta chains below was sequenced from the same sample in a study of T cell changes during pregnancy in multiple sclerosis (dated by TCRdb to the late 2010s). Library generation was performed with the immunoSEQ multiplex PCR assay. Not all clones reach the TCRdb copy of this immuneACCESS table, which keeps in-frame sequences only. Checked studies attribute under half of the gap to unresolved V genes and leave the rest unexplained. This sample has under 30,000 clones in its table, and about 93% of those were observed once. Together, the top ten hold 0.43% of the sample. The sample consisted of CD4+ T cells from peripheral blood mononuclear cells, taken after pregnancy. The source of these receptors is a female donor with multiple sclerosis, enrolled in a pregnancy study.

In nucleotides, the CDR3 is TGTGCCAGCAGCCTGACTACTGAAGCTTTCTTT. Protein sequence: CASSLTTEAFF. The V gene is TRBV5-6, the J gene TRBJ1-1, with D unresolved. Germline V CDR1 and CDR2: SGHDT, YYEEEE. Trimming removed 4 bases from V and 5 bases from J, with 6 bases in between. This CDR3 region has 11 residues.

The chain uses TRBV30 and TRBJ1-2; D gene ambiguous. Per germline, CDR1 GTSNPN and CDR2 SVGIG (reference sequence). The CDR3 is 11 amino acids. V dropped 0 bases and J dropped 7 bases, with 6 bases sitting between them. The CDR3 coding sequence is TGTGCCTGGAGTGTACTTAGTGGCTACACCTTC. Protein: CAWSVLSGYTF.

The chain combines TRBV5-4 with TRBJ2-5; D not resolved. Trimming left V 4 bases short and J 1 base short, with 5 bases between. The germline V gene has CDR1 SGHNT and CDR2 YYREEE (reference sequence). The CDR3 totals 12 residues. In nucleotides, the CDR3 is TGTGCCAGCAGCCACACCCAAGAGACCCAGTACTTC. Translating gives CASSHTQETQYF.

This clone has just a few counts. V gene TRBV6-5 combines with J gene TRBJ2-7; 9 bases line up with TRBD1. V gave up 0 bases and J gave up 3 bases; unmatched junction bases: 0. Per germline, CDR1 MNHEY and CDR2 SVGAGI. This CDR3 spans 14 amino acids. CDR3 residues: CASSYSTGGYEQYF. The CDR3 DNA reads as TGTGCCAGCAGTTACTCGACAGGGGGCTACGAGCAGTACTTC.

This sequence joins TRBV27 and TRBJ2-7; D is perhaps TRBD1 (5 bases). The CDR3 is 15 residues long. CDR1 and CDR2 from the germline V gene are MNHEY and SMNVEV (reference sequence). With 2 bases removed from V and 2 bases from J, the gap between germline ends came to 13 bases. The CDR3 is CASSLNRFFPYEQYF. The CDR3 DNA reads TGTGCCAGCAGTTTAAACAGGTTTTTCCCCTACGAGCAGTACTTC.

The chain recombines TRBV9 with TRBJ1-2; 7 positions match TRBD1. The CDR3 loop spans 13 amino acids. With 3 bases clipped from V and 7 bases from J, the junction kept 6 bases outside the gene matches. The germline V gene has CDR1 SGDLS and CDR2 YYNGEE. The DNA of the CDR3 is TGTGCCAGCAGCGAGCAAGACAGGGTTGGCTACACCTTC. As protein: CASSEQDRVGYTF.

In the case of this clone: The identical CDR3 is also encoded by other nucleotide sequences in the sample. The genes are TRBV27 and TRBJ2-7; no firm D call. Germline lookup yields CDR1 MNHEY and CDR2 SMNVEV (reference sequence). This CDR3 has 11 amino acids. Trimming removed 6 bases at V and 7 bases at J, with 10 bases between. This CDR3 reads CASSTEREQYF. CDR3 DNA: TGTGCCAGCAGCACGGAGAGAGAGCAGTACTTC.

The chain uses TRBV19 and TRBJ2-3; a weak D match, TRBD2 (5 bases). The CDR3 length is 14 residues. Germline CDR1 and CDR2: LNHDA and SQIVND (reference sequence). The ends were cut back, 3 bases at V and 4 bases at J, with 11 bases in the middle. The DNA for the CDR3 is TGTGCCAGTAGTATTATGGGGAGTTCAGATACGCAGTATTTT. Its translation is CASSIMGSSDTQYF.

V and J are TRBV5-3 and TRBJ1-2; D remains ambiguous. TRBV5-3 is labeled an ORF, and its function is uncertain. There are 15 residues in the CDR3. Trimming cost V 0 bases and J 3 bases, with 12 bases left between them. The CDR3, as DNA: TGTGCCAGAAGCTTGGTATCGTTACAGTACTATGGCTACACCTTC. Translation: CARSLVSLQYYGYTF.